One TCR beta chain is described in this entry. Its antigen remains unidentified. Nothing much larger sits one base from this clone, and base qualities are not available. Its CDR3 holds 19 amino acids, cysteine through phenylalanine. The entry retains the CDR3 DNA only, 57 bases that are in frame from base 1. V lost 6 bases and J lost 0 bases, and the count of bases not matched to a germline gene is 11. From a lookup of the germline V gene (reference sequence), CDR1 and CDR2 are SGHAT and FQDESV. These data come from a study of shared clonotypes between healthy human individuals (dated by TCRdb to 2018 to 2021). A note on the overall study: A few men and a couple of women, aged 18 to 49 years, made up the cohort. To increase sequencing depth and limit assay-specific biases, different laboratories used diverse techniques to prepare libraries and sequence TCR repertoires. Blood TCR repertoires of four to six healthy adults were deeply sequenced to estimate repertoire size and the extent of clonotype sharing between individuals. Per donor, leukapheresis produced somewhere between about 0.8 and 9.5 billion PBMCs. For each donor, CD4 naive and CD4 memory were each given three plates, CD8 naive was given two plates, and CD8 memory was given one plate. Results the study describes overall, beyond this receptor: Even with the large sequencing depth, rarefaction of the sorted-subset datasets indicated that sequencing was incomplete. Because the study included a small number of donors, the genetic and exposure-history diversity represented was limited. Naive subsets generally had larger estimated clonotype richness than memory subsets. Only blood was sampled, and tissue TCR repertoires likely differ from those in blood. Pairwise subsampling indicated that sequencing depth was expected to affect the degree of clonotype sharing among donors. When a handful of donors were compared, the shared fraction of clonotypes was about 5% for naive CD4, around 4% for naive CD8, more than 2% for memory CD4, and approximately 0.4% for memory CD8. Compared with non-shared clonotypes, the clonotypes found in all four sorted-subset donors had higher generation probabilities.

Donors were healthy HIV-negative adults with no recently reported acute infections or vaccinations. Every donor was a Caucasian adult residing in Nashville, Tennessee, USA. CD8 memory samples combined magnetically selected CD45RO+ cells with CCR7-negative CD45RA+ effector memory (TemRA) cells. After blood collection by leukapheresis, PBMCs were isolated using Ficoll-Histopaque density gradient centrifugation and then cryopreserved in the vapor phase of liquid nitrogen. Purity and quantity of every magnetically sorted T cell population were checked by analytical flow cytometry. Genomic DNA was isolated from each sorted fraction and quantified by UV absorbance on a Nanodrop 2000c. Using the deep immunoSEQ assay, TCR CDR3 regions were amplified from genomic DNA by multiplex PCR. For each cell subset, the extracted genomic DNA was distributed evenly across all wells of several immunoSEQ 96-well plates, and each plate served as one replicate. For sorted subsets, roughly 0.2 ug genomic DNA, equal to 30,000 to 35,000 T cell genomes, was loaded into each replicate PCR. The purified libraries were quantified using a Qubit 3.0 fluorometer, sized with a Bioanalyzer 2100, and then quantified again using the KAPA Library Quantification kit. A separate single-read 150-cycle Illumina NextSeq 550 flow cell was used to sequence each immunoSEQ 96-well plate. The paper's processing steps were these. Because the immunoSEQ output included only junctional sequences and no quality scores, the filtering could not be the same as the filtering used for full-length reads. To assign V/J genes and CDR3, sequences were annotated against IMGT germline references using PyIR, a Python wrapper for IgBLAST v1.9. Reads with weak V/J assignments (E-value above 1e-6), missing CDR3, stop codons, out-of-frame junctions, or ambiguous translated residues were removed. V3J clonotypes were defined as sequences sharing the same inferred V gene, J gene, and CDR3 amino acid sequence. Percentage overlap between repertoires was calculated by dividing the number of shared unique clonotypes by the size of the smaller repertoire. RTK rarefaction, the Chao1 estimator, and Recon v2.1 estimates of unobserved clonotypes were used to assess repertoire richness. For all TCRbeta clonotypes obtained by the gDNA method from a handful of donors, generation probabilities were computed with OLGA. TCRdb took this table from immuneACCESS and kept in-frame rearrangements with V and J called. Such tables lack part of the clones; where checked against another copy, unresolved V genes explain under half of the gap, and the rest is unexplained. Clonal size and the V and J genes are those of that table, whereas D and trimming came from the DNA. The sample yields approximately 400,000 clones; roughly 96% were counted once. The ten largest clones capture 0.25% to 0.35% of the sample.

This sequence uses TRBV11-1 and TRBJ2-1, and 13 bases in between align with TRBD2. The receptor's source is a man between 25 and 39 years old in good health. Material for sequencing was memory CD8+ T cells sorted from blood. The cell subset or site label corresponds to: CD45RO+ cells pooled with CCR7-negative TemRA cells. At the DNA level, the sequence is TGTGCCAGCAGTCGGACTAGCGGGAGACGAATGAGCTCCTACAATGAGCAGTTCTTC. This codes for CASSRTSGRRMSSYNEQFF.